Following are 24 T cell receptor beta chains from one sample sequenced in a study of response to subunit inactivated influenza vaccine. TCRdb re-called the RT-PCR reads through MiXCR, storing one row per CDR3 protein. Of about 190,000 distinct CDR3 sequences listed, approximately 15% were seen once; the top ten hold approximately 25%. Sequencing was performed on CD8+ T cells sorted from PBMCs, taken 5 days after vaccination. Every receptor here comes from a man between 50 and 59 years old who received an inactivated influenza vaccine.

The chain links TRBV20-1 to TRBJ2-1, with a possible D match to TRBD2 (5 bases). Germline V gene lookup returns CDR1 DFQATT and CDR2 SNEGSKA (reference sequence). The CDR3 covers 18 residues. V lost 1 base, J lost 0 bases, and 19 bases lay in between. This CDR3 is CSARATGSRLSSYNEQFF. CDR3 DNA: TGCAGTGCTAGAGCGACGGGATCCAGATTGAGCTCCTACAATGAGCAGTTCTTC.

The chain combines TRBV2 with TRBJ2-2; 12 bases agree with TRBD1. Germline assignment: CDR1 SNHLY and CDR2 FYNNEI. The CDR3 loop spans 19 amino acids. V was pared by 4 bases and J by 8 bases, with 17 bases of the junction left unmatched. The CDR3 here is CASSGASRSGQGASGELFF. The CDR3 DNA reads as TGTGCCAGCAGTGGGGCCTCCCGATCGGGACAGGGGGCGTCGGGGGAGCTGTTTTTT.

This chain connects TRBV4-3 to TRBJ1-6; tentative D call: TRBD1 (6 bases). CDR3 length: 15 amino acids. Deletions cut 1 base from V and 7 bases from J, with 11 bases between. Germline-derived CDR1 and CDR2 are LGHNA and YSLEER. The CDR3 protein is CASSQGTGRNSPLHF. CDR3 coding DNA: TGCGCCAGCAGCCAAGGAACAGGGCGGAATTCACCCCTCCACTTT.

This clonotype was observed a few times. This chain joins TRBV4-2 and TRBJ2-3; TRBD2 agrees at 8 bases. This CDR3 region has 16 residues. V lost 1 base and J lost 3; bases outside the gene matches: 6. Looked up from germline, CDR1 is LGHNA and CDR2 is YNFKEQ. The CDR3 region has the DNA TGTGCCAGCAGCCAAGGGGGCGGGGGGTTTACAGATACGCAGTATTTT. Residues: CASSQGGGGFTDTQYF.

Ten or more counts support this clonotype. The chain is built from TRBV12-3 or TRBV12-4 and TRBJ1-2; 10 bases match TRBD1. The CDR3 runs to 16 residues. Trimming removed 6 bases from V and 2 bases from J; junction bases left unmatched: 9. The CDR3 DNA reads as TGTGCCAGCAGCCCATTACGGACAGGGGGGAACTATGGCTACACCTTC. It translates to CASSPLRTGGNYGYTF.

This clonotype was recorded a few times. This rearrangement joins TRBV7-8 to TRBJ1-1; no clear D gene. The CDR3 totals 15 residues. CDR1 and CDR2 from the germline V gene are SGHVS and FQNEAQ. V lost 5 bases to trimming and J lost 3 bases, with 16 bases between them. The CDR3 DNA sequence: TGTGCCAGCAGCCCCACCGGGGAAAGGGACACTGAAGCTTTCTTT. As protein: CASSPTGERDTEAFF.

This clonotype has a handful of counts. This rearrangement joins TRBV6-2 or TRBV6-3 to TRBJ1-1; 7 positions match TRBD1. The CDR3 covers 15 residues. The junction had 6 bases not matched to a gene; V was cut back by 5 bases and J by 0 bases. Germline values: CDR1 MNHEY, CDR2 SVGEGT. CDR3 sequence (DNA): TGTGCCAGCAGTCCGGGACAGACAATGAACACTGAAGCTTTCTTT. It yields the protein CASSPGQTMNTEAFF.

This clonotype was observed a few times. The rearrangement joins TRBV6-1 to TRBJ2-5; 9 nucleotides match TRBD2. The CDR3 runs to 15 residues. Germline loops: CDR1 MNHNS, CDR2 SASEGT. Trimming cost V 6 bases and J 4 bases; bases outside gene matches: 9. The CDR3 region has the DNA TGTGCCAGCAGGACGACTAGCGGAGAAGGAGAGACCCAGTACTTC. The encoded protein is CASRTTSGEGETQYF.

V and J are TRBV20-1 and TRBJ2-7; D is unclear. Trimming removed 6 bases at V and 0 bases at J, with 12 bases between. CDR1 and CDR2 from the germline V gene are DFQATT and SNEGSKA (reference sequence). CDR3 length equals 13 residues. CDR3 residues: CSAKIPSSYEQYF. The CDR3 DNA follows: TGCAGTGCCAAGATCCCCAGCTCCTACGAGCAGTACTTC.

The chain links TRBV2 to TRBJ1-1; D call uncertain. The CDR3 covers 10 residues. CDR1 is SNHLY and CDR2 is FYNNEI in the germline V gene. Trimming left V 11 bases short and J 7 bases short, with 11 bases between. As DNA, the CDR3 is TGTGCCGGAAACACTAATGAAGCTTTCTTT. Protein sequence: CAGNTNEAFF.

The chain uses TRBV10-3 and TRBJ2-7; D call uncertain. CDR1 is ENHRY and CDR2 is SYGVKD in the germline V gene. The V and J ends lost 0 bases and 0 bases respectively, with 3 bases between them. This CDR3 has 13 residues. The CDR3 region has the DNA TGTGCCATCAGTGAGTCGGACTCCTACGAGCAGTACTTC. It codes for CAISESDSYEQYF.

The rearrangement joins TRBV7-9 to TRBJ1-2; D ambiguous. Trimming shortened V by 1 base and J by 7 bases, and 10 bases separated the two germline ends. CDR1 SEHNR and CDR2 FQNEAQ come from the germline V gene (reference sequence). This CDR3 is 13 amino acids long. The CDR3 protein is CASSLVGLAGYTF. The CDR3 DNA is TGTGCCAGCAGCTTAGTCGGTTTGGCTGGCTACACCTTC.

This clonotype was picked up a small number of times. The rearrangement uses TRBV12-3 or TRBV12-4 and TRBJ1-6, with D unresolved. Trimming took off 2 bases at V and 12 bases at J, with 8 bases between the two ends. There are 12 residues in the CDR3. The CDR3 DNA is TGTGCCAGCAGTTTATCTGGTCAACCCCTCCACTTT. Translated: CASSLSGQPLHF.

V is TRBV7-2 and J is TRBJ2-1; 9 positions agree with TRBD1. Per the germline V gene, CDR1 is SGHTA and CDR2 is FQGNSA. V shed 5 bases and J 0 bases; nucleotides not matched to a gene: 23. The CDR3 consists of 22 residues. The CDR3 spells CASSRPGQGKWRESSSYNEQFF. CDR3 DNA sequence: TGTGCCAGCAGCAGACCGGGACAGGGAAAATGGCGGGAGAGCAGCTCCTACAATGAGCAGTTCTTC.

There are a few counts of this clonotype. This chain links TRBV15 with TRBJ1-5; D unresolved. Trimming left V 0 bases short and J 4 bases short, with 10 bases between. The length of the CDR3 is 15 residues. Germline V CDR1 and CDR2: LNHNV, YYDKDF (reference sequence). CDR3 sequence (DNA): TGTGCCACCAGCAGAGAGTTACAGAATAATCAGCCCCAGCATTTT. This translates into CATSRELQNNQPQHF.

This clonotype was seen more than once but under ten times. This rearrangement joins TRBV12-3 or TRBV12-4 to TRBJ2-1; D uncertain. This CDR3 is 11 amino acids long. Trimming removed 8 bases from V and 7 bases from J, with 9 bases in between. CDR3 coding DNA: TGTGCCAGCCAGTGGGGAAATGAGCAGTTCTTC. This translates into CASQWGNEQFF.

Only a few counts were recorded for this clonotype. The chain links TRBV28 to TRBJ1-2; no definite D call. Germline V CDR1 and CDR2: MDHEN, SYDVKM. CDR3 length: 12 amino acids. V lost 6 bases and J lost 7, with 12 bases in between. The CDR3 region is CASSPMKSGYTF. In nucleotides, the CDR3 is TGTGCCAGCAGCCCCATGAAATCTGGCTACACCTTC.

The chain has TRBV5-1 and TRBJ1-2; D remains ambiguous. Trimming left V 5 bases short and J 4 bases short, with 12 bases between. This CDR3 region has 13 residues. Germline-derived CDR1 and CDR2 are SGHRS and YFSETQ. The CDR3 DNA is TGCGCCAGCAGACCCGACGCCGGCTATGGCTACACCTTC. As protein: CASRPDAGYGYTF.

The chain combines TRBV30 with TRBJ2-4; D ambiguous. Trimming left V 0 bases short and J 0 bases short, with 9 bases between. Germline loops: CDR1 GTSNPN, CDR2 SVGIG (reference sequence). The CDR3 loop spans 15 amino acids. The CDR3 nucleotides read TGTGCCTGGAGTGTCCTTCGAAGAGCCAAAAACATTCAGTACTTC. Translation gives CAWSVLRRAKNIQYF. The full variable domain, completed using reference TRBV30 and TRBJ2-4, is SQTIHQWPATLVQPVGSPLSLECTVEGTSNPNLYWYRQAAGRGLQLLFYSVGIGQISSEVPQNLSASRPQDRQFILSSKKLLLSDSGFYLCAWSVLRRAKNIQYFGAGTRLSVL.

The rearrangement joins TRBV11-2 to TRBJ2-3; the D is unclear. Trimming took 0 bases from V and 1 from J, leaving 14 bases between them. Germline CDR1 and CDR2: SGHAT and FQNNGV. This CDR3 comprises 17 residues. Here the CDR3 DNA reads TGTGCCAGCAGCTTAGATCCCGTAAAGATCGGCACAGATACGCAGTATTTT. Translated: CASSLDPVKIGTDTQYF.

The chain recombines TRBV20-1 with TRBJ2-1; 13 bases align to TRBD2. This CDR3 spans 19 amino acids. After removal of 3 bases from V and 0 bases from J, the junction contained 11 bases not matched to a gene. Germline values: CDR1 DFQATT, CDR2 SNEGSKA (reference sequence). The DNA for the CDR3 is TGCAGTGCTAGCCTACGCCCGGGACTAGCGGGACGCTCCTACAATGAGCAGTTCTTC. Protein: CSASLRPGLAGRSYNEQFF.

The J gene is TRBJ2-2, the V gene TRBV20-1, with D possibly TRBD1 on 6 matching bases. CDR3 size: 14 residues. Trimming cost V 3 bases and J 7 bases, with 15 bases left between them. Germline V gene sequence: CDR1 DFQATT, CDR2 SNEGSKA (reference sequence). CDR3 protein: CSARDHREVGELFF. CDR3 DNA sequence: TGCAGTGCTAGGGACCACAGGGAAGTCGGGGAGCTGTTTTTT.

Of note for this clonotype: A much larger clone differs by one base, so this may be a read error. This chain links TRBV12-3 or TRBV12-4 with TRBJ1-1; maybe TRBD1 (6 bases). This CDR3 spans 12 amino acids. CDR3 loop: CASSTGRTEALF. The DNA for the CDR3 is TGTGCCAGCAGTACAGGGAGAACTGAAGCTTTATTT.

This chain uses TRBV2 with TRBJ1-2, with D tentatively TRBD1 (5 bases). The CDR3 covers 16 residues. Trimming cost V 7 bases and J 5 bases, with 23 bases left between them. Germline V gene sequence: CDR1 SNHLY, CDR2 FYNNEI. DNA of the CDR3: TGTGCCAGCACTGGCCCCGTTTCCGGGACGGATTATGGCTACACCTTC. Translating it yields CASTGPVSGTDYGYTF.